This T cell receptor (beta chain) was identified in a study of T cell changes during pregnancy in multiple sclerosis. CDR1 and CDR2 from the germline V gene are SGDLS and YYNGEE. V lost 3 bases and J 7 bases, leaving 13 bases between the germline ends. This CDR3 region has 13 residues. This table comes from immunoSEQ multiplex PCR, and its TCRdb copy is limited to in-frame clones, with some not included. The sample lists 50,000 or so clones, around 94% seen once, with 0.7% to 0.9% in the top ten. The specimen comprised CD4+ T cells from peripheral blood mononuclear cells, sampled in the third trimester of pregnancy. The receptor comes from a female donor with multiple sclerosis, enrolled in a pregnancy study. The chain employs TRBV9 and TRBJ1-2; possible D gene TRBD1, 5 bases. CDR3 amino acids: CASSAVQGIGYTF. The CDR3 nucleotides are TGTGCCAGCAGCGCCGTCCAGGGAATTGGCTACACCTTC. Full variable domain (rest looked up from reference TRBV9 and TRBJ1-2): DSGVTQTPKHLITATGQRVTLRCSPRSGDLSVYWYQQSLDQGLQFLIQYYNGEERAKGNILERFSAQQFPDLHSELNLSSLELGDSALYFCASSAVQGIGYTFGSGTRLTVV.